This T cell receptor (beta chain) was profiled in a study of blood T cell repertoires in COVID-19. Profiling relied on immunoSEQ multiplex PCR, and the TCRdb table lists in-frame clones only, not all of them. This table holds about 160,000 clones, roughly 86% found once. The CDR3 totals 16 residues. Per germline, CDR1 LGHNA and CDR2 YNFKEQ. V dropped 1 base and J dropped 1; count of bases not matched to a gene: 6. This clonotype originated in a man aged 55 to 69 with COVID-19, enrolled during active disease. Specimen: peripheral blood. This sequence joins TRBV4-2 and TRBJ1-2, with 7 bases matching TRBD1. Written as DNA, the CDR3 is TGTGCCAGCAGCCAAGTCGGACAGGAGCTTAACTATGGCTACACCTTC. Encoded protein: CASSQVGQELNYGYTF.